The sequence of this TCR beta chain was determined in a study of shared T cell receptors in the human thymus. Only in-frame clones appear in the TCRdb table, and some are missing; sequencing was by immunoSEQ multiplex PCR. Here the sample spans 500,000 to 550,000 clones, about 80% being singletons. Trimming took off 9 bases at V and 5 bases at J, with 14 bases between the two ends. Germline values: CDR1 MNHEY, CDR2 SMNVEV (reference sequence). The CDR3 spans 13 residues. The same specimen was also included in a second study, on human thymus T cells.

The sample taken for sequencing was thymocytes. This receptor was obtained from a boy under two years old with a congenital heart defect. The gene calls are TRBV27 and TRBJ1-5; tentatively, D is TRBD1 (5 bases). The CDR3 DNA is TGTGCCAGTACCCGGGGGAAGGATCAGCCCCAGCATTTT. Residues: CASTRGKDQPQHF.